The 7 T cell receptor beta chains listed next were all sequenced from one sample in a study of shared clonotypes between healthy human individuals. The data were produced by immunoSEQ multiplex PCR, yet TCRdb's version contains in-frame clones alone and is incomplete. Of 2 million to 2.5 million clones in the sample, more than 90% are singletons; the top ten hold roughly 0.13%. The sequenced material came from naive CD4+ T cells sorted from blood. The subset denotes: CD45RA+ positively selected. The source is a man aged 18 to 30 in good health.

This chain links TRBV7-3 with TRBJ2-5; weak D call: TRBD1 (5 bases). V gave up 0 bases and J gave up 5 bases, with 10 bases separating them. Germline values: CDR1 SGHTA, CDR2 FQGTGA. The CDR3 is made up of 14 amino acids. Written as DNA, the CDR3 is TGTGCCAGCAGCTTAACAGGGGCGGCGGAGACCCAGTACTTC. The encoded protein is CASSLTGAAETQYF.

This clone showed up just a few times. V gene TRBV4-1 combines with J gene TRBJ1-5; D is unresolved. The CDR3 is made up of 16 amino acids. Germline V gives CDR1 MGHRA, CDR2 YSYEKL. The germline V and J ends were trimmed by 1 base and 5 bases, with 15 bases remaining between them. The CDR3, as DNA: TGCGCCAGCAGCCAAGTGGCTACCAGGCTCGATCAGCCCCAGCATTTT. This gives the protein CASSQVATRLDQPQHF.

The CDR3, as DNA: TGCGCCAGCGCATTACCGCAGGGGGCAACAGGGGAGCTGTTTTTT. It translates to CASALPQGATGELFF. The chain recombines TRBV5-1 with TRBJ2-2; 8 positions match TRBD1. The junction had 13 bases not matched to a gene; V was cut back by 7 bases and J by 8 bases. Germline V gene sequence: CDR1 SGHRS, CDR2 YFSETQ. CDR3 length: 15 residues.

The rearrangement joins TRBV19 to TRBJ1-5; 8 nucleotides line up with TRBD1. From germline, CDR1 is LNHDA and CDR2 SQIVND (reference sequence). V lost 10 bases, J lost 0 bases, and 11 bases stayed unmatched. The length of the CDR3 is 16 residues. DNA for the CDR3: TGTGCCACTGTCCGGACAGGGCGTGGTAGCAATCAGCCCCAGCATTTT. Translating it yields CATVRTGRGSNQPQHF. Full variable domain (remainder filled in from reference TRBV19 and TRBJ1-5): DGGITQSPKYLFRKEGQNVTLSCEQNLNHDAMYWYRQDPGQGLRLIYYSQIVNDFQKGDIAEGYSVSREKKESFPLTVTSAQKNPTAFYLCATVRTGRGSNQPQHFGDGTRLSIL.

The rearrangement joins TRBV5-6 to TRBJ1-5, with D unresolved. With 6 bases removed from V and 0 bases from J, the gap between germline ends came to 10 bases. The CDR3 is made up of 14 amino acids. The germline CDR1 and CDR2 sequences are SGHDT and YYEEEE. CDR3 amino acids: CASTRRSSNQPQHF. CDR3 DNA sequence: TGTGCCAGCACCAGACGGTCTAGCAATCAGCCCCAGCATTTT.

The chain joins TRBV5-1 to TRBJ1-1; weak D call: TRBD1 (6 bases). Looked up from germline, CDR1 is SGHRS and CDR2 is YFSETQ. V was clipped by 0 bases and J by 1 base, with 13 bases between them. CDR3 length: 16 amino acids. CDR3 nucleotide sequence: TGCGCCAGCAGCTTGGCCCCTACAGGGTCGAACACTGAAGCTTTCTTT. This encodes CASSLAPTGSNTEAFF.

This clone was observed a single time. The chain has TRBV7-9 and TRBJ2-7; D could derive from TRBD1 or TRBD2 (5 bases each). Trimming cost V 3 bases and J 2 bases, with 11 bases left between them. CDR3 length: 14 amino acids. Germline CDR1 is SEHNR and CDR2 is FQNEAQ (reference sequence). Written as DNA, the CDR3 is TGTGCCAGCAGCTTCTTCTCGGGGCCCTACGAGCAGTACTTC. Its protein is CASSFFSGPYEQYF.